Listed below are T cell receptor beta chains from one sample, sequenced in a study of blood T cell repertoires in COVID-19. Sequencing was performed with immunoSEQ multiplex PCR; in TCRdb, only in-frame clones are kept and a portion is missing. There are 210,000 or so clones in the sample; 86% occur only once, and 3.5% to 5% lies in the top ten. Material: peripheral blood. These receptor sequences come from a man between 45 and 60 years old with acute or convalescent COVID-19. CDR3s include the opening cysteine and the closing phenylalanine or tryptophan. Each record gives: clone size, V gene, J gene, D gene, CDR3 protein, CDR3 DNA. A D gene is named only where the DNA matches it firmly. The size entry is marked missing in some rows and otherwise reads once, few, many or a size class.

size: -
V: TRBV5-1
J: TRBJ1-4
D: -
CDR3: CASSLAGGSTNEKLFF
DNA: TGCGCCAGCAGCTTGGCGGGGGGTTCAACTAATGAAAAACTGTTTTTT

size: -
V: TRBV3-1/TRBV3-2
J: TRBJ1-1
D: -
CDR3: CASSQLGGLNTEAFF
DNA: TGTGCCAGCAGCCAGCTGGGGGGGCTCAACACTGAAGCTTTCTTT

size: -
V: TRBV5-1
J: TRBJ2-3
D: -
CDR3: CASSLPPTDTQYF
DNA: TGCGCCAGCAGCTTGCCCCCTACAGATACGCAGTATTTT

size: -
V: TRBV2
J: TRBJ2-5
D: TRBD2
CDR3: CASDRLAAHQETQYF
DNA: TGTGCCAGCGACCGACTAGCGGCGCACCAAGAGACCCAGTACTTC

size: -
V: TRBV4-1
J: TRBJ2-2
D: -
CDR3: CASSSGTGELFF
DNA: TGCGCCAGCAGCTCGGGCACCGGGGAGCTGTTTTTT

size: once
V: TRBV6-5
J: TRBJ1-1
D: TRBD1
CDR3: CASSSPGQGKNTEAFF
DNA: TGTGCCAGCAGTTCCCCGGGACAGGGAAAGAACACTGAAGCTTTCTTT

size: -
V: TRBV6-6
J: TRBJ1-2
D: -
CDR3: CASSLSTGGGGYGYTF
DNA: TGTGCCAGCAGTCTCTCTACCGGTGGCGGAGGGTATGGCTACACCTTC

size: -
V: TRBV6-5
J: TRBJ1-1
D: TRBD1
CDR3: CASSRTGFEAFF
DNA: TGTGCCAGCAGTCGGACAGGTTTCGAAGCTTTCTTT

size: -
V: TRBV4-1
J: TRBJ2-7
D: TRBD1
CDR3: CASSQQTGVTYEQYF
DNA: TGCGCCAGCAGCCAGCAGACAGGGGTAACCTACGAGCAGTACTTC

size: -
V: TRBV6-5
J: TRBJ2-2
D: -
CDR3: CASSYLDSTGELFF
DNA: TGTGCCAGCAGTTACCTAGACAGCACCGGGGAGCTGTTTTTT

size: -
V: TRBV6-5
J: TRBJ1-1
D: TRBD1
CDR3: CASSKRDRGKTEAFF
DNA: TGTGCCAGCAGTAAACGGGACAGGGGAAAGACTGAAGCTTTCTTT

size: -
V: TRBV19
J: TRBJ1-6
D: TRBD1
CDR3: CASSIDLPTGVASPLHF
DNA: TGTGCCAGTAGTATAGATCTACCGACAGGGGTTGCTTCACCCCTCCACTTT

size: -
V: TRBV19
J: TRBJ2-2
D: TRBD2
CDR3: CASSIFGGANTGELFF
DNA: TGTGCCAGTAGTATTTTCGGGGGGGCGAACACCGGGGAGCTGTTTTTT

size: -
V: TRBV5-1
J: TRBJ2-3
D: -
CDR3: CASSLGADMGTDTQYF
DNA: TGCGCCAGCAGCCTGGGGGCGGACATGGGCACAGATACGCAGTATTTT

size: once
V: TRBV7-9
J: TRBJ1-2
D: -
CDR3: CASSKGVLYGYTF
DNA: TGTGCCAGCAGCAAAGGGGTACTATATGGCTACACCTTC

size: -
V: TRBV5-8
J: TRBJ1-5
D: -
CDR3: CASSLARVVNSNQPQHF
DNA: TGTGCCAGCAGCTTGGCCAGGGTAGTCAATAGCAATCAGCCCCAGCATTTT

size: -
V: TRBV6-6
J: TRBJ2-3
D: TRBD2
CDR3: CASRAAGGHTDTQYF
DNA: TGTGCCAGCCGGGCGGCGGGGGGGCACACAGATACGCAGTATTTT

size: -
V: TRBV6-2/TRBV6-3
J: TRBJ1-1
D: -
CDR3: CASSYSGRINTEAFF
DNA: TGTGCCAGCAGTTACTCGGGCAGGATCAACACTGAAGCTTTCTTT

size: -
V: TRBV6-5
J: TRBJ2-5
D: TRBD1
CDR3: CASSTRTGGVETQYF
DNA: TGTGCCAGCAGTACTCGGACAGGGGGGGTTGAGACCCAGTACTTC

size: -
V: TRBV6-4
J: TRBJ2-1
D: TRBD1
CDR3: CASSRQGVFSGGEQFF
DNA: TGTGCCAGCAGTAGGCAGGGGGTCTTTTCCGGCGGAGAGCAGTTCTTC

size: -
V: TRBV29-1
J: TRBJ1-4
D: -
CDR3: CSVDGPSGGEKLFF
DNA: TGCAGCGTTGATGGGCCATCCGGTGGTGAAAAACTGTTTTTT

size: -
V: TRBV30
J: TRBJ1-4
D: -
CDR3: CAWSTQPGINEKLFF
DNA: TGTGCCTGGAGTACCCAGCCAGGGATTAATGAAAAACTGTTTTTT

size: -
V: TRBV27
J: TRBJ1-2
D: -
CDR3: CASSLVYTTEDYGYTF
DNA: TGTGCCAGCAGTTTAGTCTACACGACTGAGGACTATGGCTACACCTTC

size: -
V: TRBV6-1
J: TRBJ1-1
D: TRBD1
CDR3: CASSETGGEGTEAFF
DNA: TGTGCCAGCAGTGAAACAGGGGGCGAGGGCACTGAAGCTTTCTTT

size: -
V: TRBV12-3/TRBV12-4
J: TRBJ1-2
D: TRBD1
CDR3: CAIDRDPGGYTF
DNA: TGTGCCATAGACAGGGATCCGGGCGGCTACACCTTC

size: -
V: TRBV30
J: TRBJ1-5
D: -
CDR3: CAWSTGTLGNQPQHF
DNA: TGTGCCTGGAGTACCGGGACACTCGGCAATCAGCCCCAGCATTTT